This T cell receptor beta chain was found in a study of Ad26.COV2.S vaccination and SARS-CoV-2 variants. For the study at large: Donor was assigned to the Ad26.COV2.S arm of trial COV1001.

Treatment in this sample: 15 to 20 received Ad26.COV2.S at low or high dose, single or two shots; several received placebo; per-sample allocation not given. Specimens were obtained on day 63 following the first vaccine or placebo injection. Boston provided a donor who was an adult aged 18-55 years. The repertoire was sequenced with immunoSEQ multiplex PCR; TCRdb's copy has only in-frame clones and lacks some. The table records about 400,000 clones, about 85% of them present only once. This CDR3 is built from 14 residues. Germline-derived CDR1 and CDR2 are MGHRA and YSYEKL. V shed 5 bases, J shed 4 bases, and the junction held 6 bases outside the gene matches.

The chain joins TRBV4-1 to TRBJ2-5; 8 positions agree with TRBD1. This specimen was peripheral blood, taken in a trial of Ad26.COV2.S vaccine versus placebo. The clonotype originates from a person between 18 and 59 years old who received the Ad26.COV2.S COVID-19 vaccine or a placebo. The CDR3 coding sequence is TGCGCCAGCAGCGCACGGACAGGGAGAGAGACCCAGTACTTC. Amino acids: CASSARTGRETQYF.